The next 25 T cell receptor beta chains were all read from a single sample in a study of spatial heterogeneity in lung cancer. Specified time point: sample taken at primary tumor resection. One entry per CDR3 protein, called by TCRdb with MiXCR from the 5' RACE reads. The sample shows more than 30,000 distinct CDR3 sequences, approximately 5.5% of them seen only once. Sequencing used PBMCs, obtained at surgery. The receptors come from a female donor with early-stage non-small cell lung cancer.

This clonotype was picked up many times. CDR3 loop: CASSWGLAGVKNTGELFF. CDR3 bases: TGTGCCAGCAGCTGGGGACTAGCGGGGGTTAAGAACACCGGGGAGCTGTTTTTT. V is TRBV4-2 and J is TRBJ2-2, with 14 bases aligning to TRBD2. The CDR3 totals 18 residues. With V trimmed by 5 bases and J by 1 base, 6 bases remained unmatched. The germline gives CDR1 LGHNA, CDR2 YNFKEQ.

This clonotype was counted a few times. The V and J genes are TRBV4-3 and TRBJ2-7; possible D gene TRBD1, 5 bases. With 1 base removed from V and 3 bases from J, the gap between germline ends came to 10 bases. The CDR3 contains 14 residues. CDR1 LGHNA and CDR2 YSLEER come from the germline V gene. The CDR3 protein is CASSQGTSFYEQYF. The CDR3 nucleotides are TGCGCCAGCAGCCAAGGGACAAGCTTCTACGAGCAGTACTTC.

At least ten counts were recorded for this clonotype. The chain carries TRBV5-1 and TRBJ1-2; 10 nucleotides agree with TRBD1. From germline, CDR1 is SGHRS and CDR2 YFSETQ. The length of the CDR3 is 16 residues. Trimming removed 4 bases from V and 0 bases from J; junction bases left unmatched: 6. DNA of the CDR3: TGCGCCAGCAGCCTGGGACAGGGGATAGCTAACTATGGCTACACCTTC. This sequence encodes CASSLGQGIANYGYTF.

This clonotype appeared many times. The V gene is TRBV9, the J gene TRBJ2-3, with 14 bases matching TRBD2. The CDR3 runs to 16 residues. Trimming removed 4 bases from V and 2 bases from J; junction bases left unmatched: 3. The germline V gene has CDR1 SGDLS and CDR2 YYNGEE. The CDR3 nucleotides are TGTGCCAGCAGCACGGGACTAGCGGGGGCCACAGATACGCAGTATTTT. Its protein product is CASSTGLAGATDTQYF.

This clonotype has a count of ten or more. The gene calls are TRBV15 and TRBJ1-4; the D gene is possibly TRBD1 (6 bases). The V end lost 7 bases, the J end lost 4 bases, and 13 bases lay between the germline ends. CDR1 LNHNV and CDR2 YYDKDF come from the germline V gene (reference sequence). There are 14 residues in the CDR3. CDR3 region: CATTPKGVNEKLFF. DNA of the CDR3: TGTGCCACCACCCCCAAGGGGGTTAATGAAAAACTGTTTTTT.

This clonotype was recorded many times. The gene calls are TRBV12-3 or TRBV12-4 and TRBJ2-3, with 10 bases fitting TRBD2. CDR3 length: 17 residues. Trimming at V came to 7 bases and at J to 6 bases, leaving 16 bases not matched to a gene. CDR3 in amino acids: CASTSERGGPSSDTQYF. In DNA, the CDR3 is TGTGCCAGCACCTCGGAGCGGGGGGGCCCATCGAGCGATACGCAGTATTTT.

Many counts were recorded for this clonotype. This chain's CDR3 is CASSDGMRLQETQYF. The CDR3 DNA is TGTGCCAGCAGTGACGGCATGCGACTACAAGAGACCCAGTACTTC. The rearrangement links TRBV27 to TRBJ2-5, with D perhaps matching TRBD2 (5 bases). Deletions cut 5 bases from V and 2 bases from J, with 15 bases between. Looked up from germline, CDR1 is MNHEY and CDR2 is SMNVEV (reference sequence). The CDR3 contains 15 residues.

This clonotype was seen at least ten times. The chain joins TRBV10-2 to TRBJ2-3; weak D call: TRBD2 (5 bases). Trimming removed 4 bases at V and 2 bases at J, with 13 bases between. Germline V gene data show CDR1 as WSHSY and CDR2 as SAAADI. This CDR3 has 15 residues. CDR3 residues: CASSAVSGYTDTQYF. The CDR3 region has the DNA TGCGCCAGCAGTGCAGTGAGCGGCTACACAGATACGCAGTATTTT.

This clonotype was observed many times. The chain carries TRBV2 and TRBJ2-5, with D possibly TRBD2 on 7 matching bases. This CDR3 has 12 amino acids. The germline V and J ends were trimmed by 8 bases and 2 bases, with 9 bases remaining between them. Per the germline V gene, CDR1 is SNHLY and CDR2 is FYNNEI. CDR3 DNA sequence: TGTGCCAGCGGGGGGGCGCAAGAGACCCAGTACTTC. Translated, it gives CASGGAQETQYF. The complete variable domain, with remaining parts taken from reference TRBV2 and TRBJ2-5, reads EPEVTQTPSHQVTQMGQEVILRCVPISNHLYFYWYRQILGQKVEFLVSFYNNEISEKSEIFDDQFSVERPDGSNFTLKIRSTKLEDSAMYFCASGGAQETQYFGPGTRLLVL.

In this sample, this clonotype turned up many times. The chain is built from TRBV20-1 and TRBJ1-4, with 7 bases fitting TRBD1. The CDR3 totals 16 residues. The germline gives CDR1 DFQATT, CDR2 SNEGSKA (reference sequence). J lost 0 bases, V lost 0 bases, and 4 bases had no gene match. The CDR3 nucleotides are TGCAGTGCTAGAGATCAGGGGGGCGCAACTAATGAAAAACTGTTTTTT. Encoded protein: CSARDQGGATNEKLFF.

At least ten counts were recorded for this clonotype. This sequence joins TRBV10-3 and TRBJ2-7, with 9 positions matching TRBD1. The CDR3 has 13 amino acids. V shed 5 bases, J shed 4 bases, and the junction held 3 bases outside the gene matches. Germline CDR1 is ENHRY and CDR2 is SYGVKD. The CDR3 nucleotides are TGTGCCATCAGTAGGGACAGGGAATACGAGCAGTACTTC. It codes for CAISRDREYEQYF.

This chain joins TRBV19 and TRBJ1-2, with D possibly being TRBD1 (6 bases). V was clipped by 6 bases and J by 2 bases, with 16 bases between them. The CDR3 loop spans 15 amino acids. From germline, CDR1 is LNHDA and CDR2 SQIVND (reference sequence). Here the CDR3 reads CASRPFLQGNYGYTF. CDR3 bases: TGTGCCAGTAGACCCTTCTTACAGGGAAACTATGGCTACACCTTC.

This clonotype was recorded many times. V and J are TRBV4-1 and TRBJ2-1; TRBD2 matches at 14 bases. This CDR3 contains 19 residues. V trimming: 5 bases; J trimming: 1 base; junction bases outside the gene matches: 10. Germline V CDR1 and CDR2: MGHRA, YSYEKL. The CDR3 DNA reads as TGCGCCAGCAGCTTTCAAACCGGGACTAGCGGGGGTTCCTACAATGAGCAGTTCTTC. Amino acid sequence: CASSFQTGTSGGSYNEQFF.

This clonotype was detected many times. V gene TRBV9 combines with J gene TRBJ2-1, with 9 bases identical to TRBD2. The CDR3 runs 15 residues. Germline V gives CDR1 SGDLS, CDR2 YYNGEE. Trimming removed 4 bases from V and 2 bases from J; junction bases left unmatched: 4. CDR3 loop: CASSMRGGPYNEQFF. CDR3 sequence (DNA): TGTGCCAGCAGCATGCGGGGGGGGCCCTACAATGAGCAGTTCTTC.

This clonotype came up many times. The chain employs TRBV23-1 and TRBJ2-5; 8 nucleotides agree with TRBD1. TRBV23-1 counts as an open reading frame of uncertain function. V dropped 4 bases and J dropped 4; count of bases not matched to a gene: 5. This CDR3 contains 14 residues. The CDR3 region has the DNA TGCGCCAGCAGTCCGGACAGGGCGGGAGAGACCCAGTACTTC. Encoded protein: CASSPDRAGETQYF.

This clonotype showed up many times. The chain links TRBV5-1 to TRBJ2-3, with TRBD2 as a possible D gene (5 bases). V gave up 0 bases and J gave up 3 bases, with 11 bases separating them. The CDR3 totals 15 residues. Germline CDR1 is SGHRS and CDR2 is YFSETQ. The CDR3: CASSLAGLGTDTQYF. The CDR3 nucleotides read TGCGCCAGCAGCTTGGCGGGGTTGGGGACAGATACGCAGTATTTT.

This clonotype showed up many times. This rearrangement joins TRBV21-1 to TRBJ2-4; no check of the table's D call, TRBD1, against the DNA was made. TRBV21-1 is a pseudogene locus. The CDR3 loop spans 17 amino acids. The CDR3 DNA reads as TGTGCCAGCAGCAGGAAAGGGGTCGGGAGCTCCAAAAACATTCAGTACTTC. Protein product: CASSRKGVGSSKNIQYF.

There are many counts of this clonotype. The DNA for the CDR3 is TGTGCCAGCAGCCGACGACTAGCGGGGGGCCAGTCAAATACGCAGTATTTT. Protein product: CASSRRLAGGQSNTQYF. The chain couples TRBV7-2 to TRBJ2-3; 13 nucleotides agree with TRBD2. In germline, CDR1 is SGHTA, CDR2 FQGNSA. The CDR3 sequence is 17 residues long. V lost 5 bases, J lost 7 bases, and 12 bases stayed unmatched.

This clonotype has only a few counts. The rearrangement joins TRBV19 to TRBJ1-1, with 8 bases aligning to TRBD1. CDR1 LNHDA and CDR2 SQIVND come from the germline V gene (reference sequence). V lost 3 bases, J lost 3 bases, and 12 bases stayed unmatched. This CDR3 has 17 residues. CDR3 in amino acids: CASSISSLGTGHTEAFF. The CDR3 DNA follows: TGTGCCAGTAGTATCTCCTCGCTCGGGACAGGCCACACTGAAGCTTTCTTT. Looking up the rest from reference TRBV19 and TRBJ1-1 gives the full variable domain: DGGITQSPKYLFRKEGQNVTLSCEQNLNHDAMYWYRQDPGQGLRLIYYSQIVNDFQKGDIAEGYSVSREKKESFPLTVTSAQKNPTAFYLCASSISSLGTGHTEAFFGQGTRLTVV.

In this sample, this clonotype turned up a few times. The rearrangement uses TRBV30 and TRBJ2-7; D not resolved. The CDR3 totals 11 residues. Trimming removed 4 bases from V and 7 bases from J, with 11 bases in between. Per the germline V gene, CDR1 is GTSNPN and CDR2 is SVGIG (reference sequence). This CDR3 is CAWNERREQYF. CDR3 DNA sequence: TGTGCCTGGAACGAACGAAGGGAGCAGTACTTC. Filled out from reference TRBV30 and TRBJ2-7, the complete variable domain reads SQTIHQWPATLVQPVGSPLSLECTVEGTSNPNLYWYRQAAGRGLQLLFYSVGIGQISSEVPQNLSASRPQDRQFILSSKKLLLSDSGFYLCAWNERREQYFGPGTRLTVT.

V usage is TRBV4-3 and J usage is TRBJ2-3, with D uncertain. The CDR3 loop spans 15 amino acids. Per germline, CDR1 LGHNA and CDR2 YSLEER. V was pared by 3 bases and J by 2 bases, with 12 bases between. The CDR3 region is CASSQETYLTDTQYF. Written as DNA, the CDR3 is TGCGCCAGCAGCCAGGAGACCTACCTCACAGATACGCAGTATTTT.

This chain's CDR3 is CASSLQGRDSYEQYF. The DNA for the CDR3 is TGTGCCAGCAGCTTGCAGGGCAGGGACTCCTACGAGCAGTACTTC. V is TRBV5-4 and J is TRBJ2-7, with D tentatively TRBD1 (5 bases). The CDR3 contains 15 residues. Looked up from germline, CDR1 is SGHNT and CDR2 is YYREEE (reference sequence). V lost 1 base, J lost 0 bases, and 11 bases lay in between.

This clonotype was seen ten or more times. This chain uses TRBV12-3 or TRBV12-4 with TRBJ1-5; weak D call: TRBD1 (5 bases). V was clipped by 5 bases and J by 1 base, with 15 bases between them. This CDR3 comprises 16 residues. The CDR3 is CASSPRRVSSNQPQHF. The CDR3 DNA reads TGTGCCAGCAGTCCCCGCAGGGTTTCGAGCAATCAGCCCCAGCATTTT.

There are a few counts of this clonotype. V is TRBV5-1 and J is TRBJ2-3; 7 positions match TRBD2. This CDR3 has 15 residues. Trimming removed 4 bases from V and 4 bases from J; junction bases left unmatched: 9. Germline V gene sequence: CDR1 SGHRS, CDR2 YFSETQ. The CDR3: CASSPVSLASDTQYF. The CDR3 bases are TGCGCCAGCAGCCCAGTTTCACTAGCGTCAGATACGCAGTATTTT.

This clonotype was seen at least ten times. This sequence joins TRBV10-2 and TRBJ2-3, with 10 bases aligning to TRBD2. The CDR3 runs to 19 residues. The V and J ends lost 7 bases and 0 bases, in that order; junction bases with no gene match: 16. CDR1 WSHSY and CDR2 SAAADI come from the germline V gene. This CDR3 reads CASKWGASSGGRSTDTQYF. As DNA, the CDR3 is TGCGCCAGCAAGTGGGGGGCGTCTAGCGGGGGCCGTAGCACAGATACGCAGTATTTT.